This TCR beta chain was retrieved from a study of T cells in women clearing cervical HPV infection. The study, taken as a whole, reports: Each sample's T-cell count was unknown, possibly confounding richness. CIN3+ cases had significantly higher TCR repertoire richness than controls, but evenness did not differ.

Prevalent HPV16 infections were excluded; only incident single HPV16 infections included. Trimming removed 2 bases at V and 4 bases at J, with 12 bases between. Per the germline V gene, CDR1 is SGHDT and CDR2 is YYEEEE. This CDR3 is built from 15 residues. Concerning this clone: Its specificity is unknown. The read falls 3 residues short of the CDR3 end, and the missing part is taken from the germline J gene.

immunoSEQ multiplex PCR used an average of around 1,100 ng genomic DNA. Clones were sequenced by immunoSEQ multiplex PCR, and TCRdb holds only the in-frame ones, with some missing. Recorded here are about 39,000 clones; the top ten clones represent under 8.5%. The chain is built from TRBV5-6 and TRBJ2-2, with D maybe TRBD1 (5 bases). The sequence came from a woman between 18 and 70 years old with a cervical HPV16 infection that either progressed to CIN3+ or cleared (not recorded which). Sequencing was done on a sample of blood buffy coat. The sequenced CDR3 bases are TGTGCCAGCAGCTTTATCCCACAGGCCACCGGGGAG. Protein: CASSFIPQATGE. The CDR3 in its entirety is CASSFIPQATGELFF.